The clone carrying this TCR beta chain was counted between two and nine times. With iRepertoire HTBI primers and Arm-PCR of CDR3 regions, TCR beta libraries were built. MiXCR, run by TCRdb on the multiplex PCR reads, gives a single entry per CDR3 protein. The sample carries fewer than 450,000 distinct CDR3 sequences, around 20% recorded once. As for time point: persistent/refractory GD, antithyroid drugs over 5 years with positive TRAb. Isolated PBMC RNA provided the starting material for the TCR library. This entry is derived from a study of regulatory T cells in long-lasting Graves disease. The CDR3 runs 11 residues. Germline trimming cut 5 bases from V and 9 bases from J; bases unmatched to any gene: 3. Germline CDR1 DFQATT, CDR2 SNEGSKA (reference sequence).

This sequence originates from a female donor with Graves disease. The starting material was peripheral blood mononuclear cells (PBMCs), obtained when the disease was refractory, from a patient treated with antithyroid drugs. The V and J genes are TRBV20-1 and TRBJ2-1, with 8 nucleotides matching TRBD1. DNA of the CDR3: TGCAGTGCTCCCAGGGGGCTTGAGCAGTTCTTC. Translated, it gives CSAPRGLEQFF.